This T cell receptor (beta chain) comes out of a study of regulatory T cells in long-lasting Graves disease. General study results and limits: TRBV28, TRBJ1-2 and TRBJ2-5 were favored in persistent disease. Analysis covered peripheral blood alone, not thyroid tissue.

The CDR3 spans 11 residues. The germline gives CDR1 DFQATT, CDR2 SNEGSKA (reference sequence). Comment on this clonotype: Its antigen is not identified. A much larger clone lies a single base off, so this may be a read error.

iRepertoire HTBI primers and Arm-PCR of CDR3 regions built TCR beta libraries. TCRdb called the multiplex PCR reads again in MiXCR, with one record for every CDR3 protein. The data contain approximately 350,000 distinct CDR3 sequences, about an eighth of them singletons. Documented time point: newly diagnosed GD, antithyroid drugs for less than 3 months. PBMCs provided the RNA from which the TCR library was made. Patients came from an endocrinology department in Xi'an, China. These data were likewise used in another study, on T cells in Graves' hyperthyroidism and ophthalmopathy. That work adds: Over 18 months, lack of ophthalmopathy progression marked Graves' hyperthyroidism as stable.

The chain joins TRBV20-1 to TRBJ2-1, with unresolved D. The clonotype comes from a woman aged 18-30 years with Graves disease. The sequencing used peripheral blood mononuclear cells (PBMCs), collected at new diagnosis, from a patient treated with antithyroid drugs. The CDR3, as DNA: TGCAATGCTAGAGTGGACAATGAGCAGTTCTTC. As protein: CNARVDNEQFF.